This T cell receptor beta chain appears in the sequencing data of a study of cytomegalovirus exposure and HLA in healthy donors. Study background: The Caucasian-associated ancestry cluster held 65% to 90% of under 450 genotyped donors.

The PCR was carried out with 60 Vbeta primers and 13 Jbeta primers. Clones were read by immunoSEQ multiplex PCR, and TCRdb kept only the in-frame ones, dropping some. The repertoire consists of about 77,000 clones, with around three quarters occurring once and the leading ten covering 4% to 5%. The CDR3 spans 16 residues. Per the germline V gene, CDR1 is SGHRS and CDR2 is YFSETQ. V was pared by 0 bases and J by 5 bases, with 17 bases between. Of note for this clone: Its antigen remains unidentified.

Findings and limits, study-wide: Later work found most CMV-associated TCR beta chains apparently HLA-restricted. A later analysis linked a missense DCLRE1C variant to TCR beta V- and J-gene trimming. The study labeled 164 TCR beta chains cytomegalovirus-associated.

The chain is built from TRBV5-1 and TRBJ1-2; a possible D gene is TRBD1 (5 bases). The clonotype originates from a man aged 40-50 years in good health and CMV-seronegative. The sequenced material came from PBMCs. In DNA form, the CDR3 reads TGCGCCAGCAGCTTGGCGGGGGTTTCAACGGTTTATGGCTACACCTTC. This gives the protein CASSLAGVSTVYGYTF.